This T cell receptor (beta chain) was found in a study of T cell responses to AZD1222 COVID-19 vaccine. Study outcomes and limitations: CD4 TCRs associated with vaccination spanned spike, dominating at 160-218 and 743-854. Donor demographics were predominantly white British with a female majority; clonal diversity may be underestimated.

Data came from immunoSEQ multiplex PCR; TCRdb stores just in-frame clones and leaves some out. The table records 130,000 to 150,000 clones, around 90% of them present only once. Germline V gives CDR1 LGHDT, CDR2 YNNKEL (reference sequence). This CDR3 region has 15 residues. V lost 0 bases and J lost 4, with 10 bases in between. Second-dose recipients at about 4 or about 12 weeks were treated as one pooled group. On this clone: Its matching antigen is unknown.

Sequenced material: peripheral blood, taken 28 days after the second AZD1222 dose. The J gene is TRBJ1-5, the V gene TRBV3-1 (or the pseudogene TRBV3-2); D not certain. This sequence was found in an adult who received the AZD1222 COVID-19 vaccine. CDR3 region: CASSQDLAENQPQHF. The DNA of the CDR3 is TGTGCCAGCAGCCAAGATTTGGCAGAGAATCAGCCCCAGCATTTT.